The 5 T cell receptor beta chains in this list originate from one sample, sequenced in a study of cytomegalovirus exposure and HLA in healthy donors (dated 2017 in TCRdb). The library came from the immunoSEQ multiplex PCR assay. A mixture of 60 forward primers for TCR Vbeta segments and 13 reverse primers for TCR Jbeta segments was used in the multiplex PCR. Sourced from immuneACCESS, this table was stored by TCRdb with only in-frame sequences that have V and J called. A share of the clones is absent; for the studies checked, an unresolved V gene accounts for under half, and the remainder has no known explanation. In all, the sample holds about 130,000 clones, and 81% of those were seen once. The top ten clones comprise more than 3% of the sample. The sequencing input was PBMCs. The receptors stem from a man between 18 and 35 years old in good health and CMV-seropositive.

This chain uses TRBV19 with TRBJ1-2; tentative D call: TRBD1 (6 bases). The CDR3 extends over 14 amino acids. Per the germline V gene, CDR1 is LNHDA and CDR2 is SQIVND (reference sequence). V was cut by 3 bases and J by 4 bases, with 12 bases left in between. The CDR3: CASSIIGGGYGYTF. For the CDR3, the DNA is TGTGCCAGTAGTATTATTGGGGGCGGCTATGGCTACACCTTC.

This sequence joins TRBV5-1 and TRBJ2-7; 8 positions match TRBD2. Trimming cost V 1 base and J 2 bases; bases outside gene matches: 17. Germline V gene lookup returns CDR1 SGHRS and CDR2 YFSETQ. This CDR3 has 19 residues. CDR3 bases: TGCGCCAGCAGCTTGAGACCTTTAGGACTAGCCTCAATCACCTACGAGCAGTACTTC. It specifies CASSLRPLGLASITYEQYF.

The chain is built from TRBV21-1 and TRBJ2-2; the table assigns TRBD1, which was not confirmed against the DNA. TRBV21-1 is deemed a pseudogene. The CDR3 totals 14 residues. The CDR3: CASSNRVRTGELFF. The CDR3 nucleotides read TGTGCCAGCAGCAACAGGGTTCGCACCGGGGAGCTGTTTTTT.

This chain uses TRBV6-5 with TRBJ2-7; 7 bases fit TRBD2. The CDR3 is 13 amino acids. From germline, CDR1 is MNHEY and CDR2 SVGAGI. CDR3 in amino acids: CAAGRSFTYEQYF. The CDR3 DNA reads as TGTGCGGCCGGGAGGTCTTTCACCTACGAGCAGTACTTC.

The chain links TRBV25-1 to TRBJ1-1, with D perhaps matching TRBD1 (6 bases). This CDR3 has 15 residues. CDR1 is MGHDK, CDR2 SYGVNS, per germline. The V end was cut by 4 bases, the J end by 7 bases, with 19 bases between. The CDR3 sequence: CASSGTGTLRLEAFF. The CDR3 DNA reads TGTGCCAGCAGTGGTACCGGGACATTGCGTCTTGAAGCTTTCTTT.